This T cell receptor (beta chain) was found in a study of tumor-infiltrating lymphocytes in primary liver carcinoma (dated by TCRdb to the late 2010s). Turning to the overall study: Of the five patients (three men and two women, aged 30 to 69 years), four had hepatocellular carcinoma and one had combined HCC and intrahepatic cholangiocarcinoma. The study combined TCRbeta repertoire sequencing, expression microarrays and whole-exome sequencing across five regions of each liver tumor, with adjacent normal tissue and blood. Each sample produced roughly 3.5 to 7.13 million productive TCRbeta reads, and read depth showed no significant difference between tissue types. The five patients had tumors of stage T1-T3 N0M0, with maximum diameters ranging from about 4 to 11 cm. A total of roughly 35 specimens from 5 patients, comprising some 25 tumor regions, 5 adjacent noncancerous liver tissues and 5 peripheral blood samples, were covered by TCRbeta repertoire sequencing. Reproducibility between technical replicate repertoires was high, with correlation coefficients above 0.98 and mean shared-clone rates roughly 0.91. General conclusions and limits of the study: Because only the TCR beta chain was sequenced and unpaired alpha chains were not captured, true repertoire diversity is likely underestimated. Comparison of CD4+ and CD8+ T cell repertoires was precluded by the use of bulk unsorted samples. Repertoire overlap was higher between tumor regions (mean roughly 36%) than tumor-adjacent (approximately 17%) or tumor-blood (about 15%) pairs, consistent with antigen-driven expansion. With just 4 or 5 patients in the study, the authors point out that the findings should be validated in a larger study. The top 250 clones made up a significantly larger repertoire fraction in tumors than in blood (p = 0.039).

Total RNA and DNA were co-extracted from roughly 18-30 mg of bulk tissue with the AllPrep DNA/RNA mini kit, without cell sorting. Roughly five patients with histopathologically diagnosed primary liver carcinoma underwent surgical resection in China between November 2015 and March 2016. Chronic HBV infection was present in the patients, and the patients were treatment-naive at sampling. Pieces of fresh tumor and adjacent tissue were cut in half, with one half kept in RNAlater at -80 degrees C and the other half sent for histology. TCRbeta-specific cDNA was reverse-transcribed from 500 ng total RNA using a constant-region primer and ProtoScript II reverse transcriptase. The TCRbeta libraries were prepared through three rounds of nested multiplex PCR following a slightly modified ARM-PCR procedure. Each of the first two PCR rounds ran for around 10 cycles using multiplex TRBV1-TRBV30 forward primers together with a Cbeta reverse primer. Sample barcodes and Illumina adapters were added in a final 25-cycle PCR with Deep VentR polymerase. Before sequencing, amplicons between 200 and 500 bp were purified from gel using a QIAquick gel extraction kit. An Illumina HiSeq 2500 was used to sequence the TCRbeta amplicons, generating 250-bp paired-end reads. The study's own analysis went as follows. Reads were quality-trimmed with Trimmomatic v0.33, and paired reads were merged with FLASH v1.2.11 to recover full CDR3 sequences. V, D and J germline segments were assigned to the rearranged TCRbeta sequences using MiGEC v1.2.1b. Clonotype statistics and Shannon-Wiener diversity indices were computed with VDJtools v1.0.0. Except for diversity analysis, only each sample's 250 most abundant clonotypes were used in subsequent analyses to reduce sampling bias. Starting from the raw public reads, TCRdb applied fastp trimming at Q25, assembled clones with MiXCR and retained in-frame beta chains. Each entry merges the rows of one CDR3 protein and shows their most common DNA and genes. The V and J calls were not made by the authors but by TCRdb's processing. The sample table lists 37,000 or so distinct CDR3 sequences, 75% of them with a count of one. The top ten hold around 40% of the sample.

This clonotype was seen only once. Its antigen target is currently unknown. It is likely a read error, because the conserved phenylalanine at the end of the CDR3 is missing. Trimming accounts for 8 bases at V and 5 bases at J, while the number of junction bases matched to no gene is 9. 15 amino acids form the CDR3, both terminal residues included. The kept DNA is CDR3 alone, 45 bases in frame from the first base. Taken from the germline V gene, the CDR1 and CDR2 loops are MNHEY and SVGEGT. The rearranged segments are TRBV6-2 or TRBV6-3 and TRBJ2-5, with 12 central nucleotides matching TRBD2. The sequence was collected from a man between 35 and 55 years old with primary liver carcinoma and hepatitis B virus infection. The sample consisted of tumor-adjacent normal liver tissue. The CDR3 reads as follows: CASGPPTSGSETQYY. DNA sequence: TGTGCCAGCGGTCCCCCGACTAGCGGGAGTGAGACCCAGTACTAC.